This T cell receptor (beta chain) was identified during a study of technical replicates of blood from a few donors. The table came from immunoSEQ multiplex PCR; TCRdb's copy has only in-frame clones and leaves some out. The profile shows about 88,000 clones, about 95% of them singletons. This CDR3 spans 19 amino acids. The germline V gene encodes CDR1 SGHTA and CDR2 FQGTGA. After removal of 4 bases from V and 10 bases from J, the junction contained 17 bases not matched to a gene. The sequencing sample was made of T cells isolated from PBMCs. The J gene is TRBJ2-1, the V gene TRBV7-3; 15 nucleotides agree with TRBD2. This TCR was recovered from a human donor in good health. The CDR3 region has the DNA TGTGCCAGCAGCTCCAGGACTAGCGGGAGGGGAATGGGAGAGACCGAGCAGTTCTTC. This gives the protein CASSSRTSGRGMGETEQFF.